The TCR beta chain under discussion was sequenced for a study of OX40 agonist ivuxolimab in advanced cancers. Regarding the study in general: Ivuxolimab was a fully human IgG2 agonistic monoclonal antibody targeting the costimulatory receptor OX40 (CD134). Intravenous ivuxolimab was administered to patients every 2 weeks at six dose levels: 0.01, 0.1, 0.3, 1.5, 3 and 10 mg/kg. Among the 52 dose-escalation patients, about 19 had hepatocellular carcinoma, around 15 melanoma, 9 renal cell carcinoma and 9 head and neck cancer. A male proportion of roughly 85% and a mean age of 60 years, ranging from 23 to 79, were recorded for the dose-escalation cohort. Patients were allowed to have had prior anti-PD-1, anti-PD-L1 or anti-CTLA-4 therapy, and approximately 40% of the dose-escalation patients had previously received checkpoint inhibitors. Partial responses occurred in three dose-escalation patients: two with cutaneous melanoma and one with hepatocellular carcinoma. Peripheral TCRbeta sequencing aimed to test whether ivuxolimab altered TCR sequence diversity and caused clonal T-cell expansion. The monotherapy dose-escalation portion (N = 52 patients) of the phase I ivuxolimab trial is reported in the paper. The full study reports these points: Which antigens the clonally expanded peripheral T cells were specific for was not determined. Low levels of normalized T-cell clonal expansion were also seen in some patients who did not respond. After ivuxolimab, expanded clones were on average more numerous among CD8+ T cells than among CD4+ T cells. At doses of 0.1 to 3.0 mg/kg, clonal expansion of both CD4+ and CD8+ T cells in blood was seen between baseline and week 6. In partial responders in the 0.1-3.0 mg/kg groups, normalized peripheral clonal expansion was found to be among the lowest, especially among CD8+ T cells.

Note on this clone: The target of this receptor is not known. No base qualities exist here, and no much larger clone lies one base off it.

For CDR1 and CDR2, the germline V gene lists SGHVS and FQNEAQ. V drops 2 bases and J drops 1 base, leaving 16 bases in between. The CDR3 has 17 amino acids, counting the end cysteine and phenylalanine. Only the CDR3 part of the read is kept: 51 bases, read in frame from the first base. Patients with autoimmune disease history or receiving systemic immunosuppression were excluded from the trial. Peripheral blood for TCR sequencing was collected from all dose cohorts at baseline, on cycle 4 day 1, and on cycle 7 day 1. The samples were drawn from a first-in-human, open-label, multicenter phase I dose-escalation trial of ivuxolimab. The trial enrolled adults with locally advanced or metastatic head and neck squamous cell, hepatocellular, melanoma or renal cell carcinoma. CD4+ and CD8+ T cells were sorted separately from peripheral blood before TCR sequencing. To sequence the TCRbeta CDR3 region, genomic DNA was isolated from the sorted cells. The immunoSEQ Assay was used for sequencing of TCRbeta CDR3 regions. Imported from immuneACCESS, the table was reduced by TCRdb to in-frame sequences with V and J called. These copies leave out some clones; in studies compared against another copy, an unresolved V gene accounts for under half, and the cause of the remainder is not known. The sample table lists around 80,000 clones, about nine tenths of them with a count of one. The biggest ten clones account for under 0.7% of the sample.

The chain is assembled from TRBV7-8 and TRBJ2-3; no confident D gene assignment can be made. The sequences come from CD4+ or CD8+ T cells sorted from blood, collected in a trial of the OX40 agonist ivuxolimab. This sequence originates from an adult with an advanced solid tumor such as melanoma, head and neck, liver or kidney cancer. For the CDR3, the sequence is CASSLFLRIEGTDTQYF. In nucleotide form, the sequence is TGTGCCAGCAGCTTATTCCTGAGAATTGAGGGCACAGATACGCAGTATTTT.